This is a list of T cell receptor beta chains from one sample in a study of blood T cell repertoires in COVID-19. Clones were read by immunoSEQ multiplex PCR, and TCRdb kept only the in-frame ones, dropping some. The repertoire has about 170,000 clones, just under 85% of them found once; the top ten carry 7.7%. Material: peripheral blood. These receptors came from a middle-aged man who had recovered from COVID-19. Both conserved end residues are part of each CDR3. Fields, in order: V gene, J gene, CDR3 protein.

>TRBV2|TRBJ1-1
CASKDTATTEAFF
>TRBV19|TRBJ1-5
CASSIDRTPQRPQHF
>TRBV3-1/TRBV3-2|TRBJ1-5
CASSQGTVYQPQHF
>TRBV7-9|TRBJ1-1
CASSYRQPNTEAFF
>TRBV3-1/TRBV3-2|TRBJ1-4
CASSHGGATNEKLFF
>TRBV2|TRBJ2-3
CALKLLAGVTDTQYF
>TRBV7-3|TRBJ2-2
CASSKGSTGELFF
>TRBV7-2|TRBJ2-5
CASSPGLAQETQYF
>TRBV9|TRBJ2-7
CASAYGLGDEQYF
>TRBV13|TRBJ2-1
CASSRRTGGHEQFF
>TRBV5-4|TRBJ2-5
CASSTETEETQYF
>TRBV6-5|TRBJ2-1
CASILGLADLSRFF
>TRBV10-3|TRBJ2-3
CATSSGSLTDTQYF
>TRBV7-2|TRBJ2-1
CASSTRTSGRFNEQFF
>TRBV12-3/TRBV12-4|TRBJ1-1
CASSFGAQAFF
>TRBV23-1|TRBJ1-2
CASSQWLPGQGAVYGYTF
>TRBV24-1|TRBJ2-4
CATSDSQGSIQYF
>TRBV2|TRBJ1-6
CASSESGSSYNSPLHF
>TRBV28|TRBJ2-3
CASSFQGKGTDTQYF
>TRBV11-2|TRBJ2-7
CASSLTQSYEQYF
>TRBV7-2|TRBJ2-1
CASSLNLREQFF
>TRBV24-1|TRBJ2-3
CASPGQGAKVDTQYF
>TRBV6-5|TRBJ2-1
CASSYLPGKEQFF
>TRBV9|TRBJ2-3
CASSPLPRTSGRDTQYF
>TRBV7-6|TRBJ2-5
CASSLDFGQTSQETQYF
>TRBV5-5|TRBJ2-5
CASSLVLARGETQYF
>TRBV19|TRBJ2-7
CASSHSGRGSRYEQYF
>TRBV10-3|TRBJ1-6
CAISDRRDSPLHF
>TRBV25-1|TRBJ2-2
CASRPGGVTGELFF
>TRBV7-9|TRBJ2-2
CASSLASTAGELFF